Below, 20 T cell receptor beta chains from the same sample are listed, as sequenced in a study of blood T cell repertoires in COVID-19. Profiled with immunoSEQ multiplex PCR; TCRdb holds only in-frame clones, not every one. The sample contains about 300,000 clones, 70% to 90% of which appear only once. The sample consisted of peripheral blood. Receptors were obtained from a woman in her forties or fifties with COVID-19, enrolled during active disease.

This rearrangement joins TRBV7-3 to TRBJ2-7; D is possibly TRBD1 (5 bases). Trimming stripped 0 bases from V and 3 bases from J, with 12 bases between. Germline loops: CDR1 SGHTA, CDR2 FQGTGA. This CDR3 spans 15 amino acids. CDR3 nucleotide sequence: TGTGCCAGCAGCTTAACCCAGGGCTTTGGCTACGAGCAGTACTTC. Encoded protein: CASSLTQGFGYEQYF.

CDR3 loop: CATSVTSGRIANTGELFF. The CDR3 nucleotides read TGTGCCACCAGTGTTACTAGCGGGAGAATTGCGAACACCGGGGAGCTGTTTTTT. The J gene is TRBJ2-2, the V gene TRBV24-1; 11 bases map to TRBD2. Germline loops: CDR1 KGHDR, CDR2 SFDVKD. The CDR3 has 18 residues. V was clipped by 5 bases and J by 0 bases; unmatched bases: 7.

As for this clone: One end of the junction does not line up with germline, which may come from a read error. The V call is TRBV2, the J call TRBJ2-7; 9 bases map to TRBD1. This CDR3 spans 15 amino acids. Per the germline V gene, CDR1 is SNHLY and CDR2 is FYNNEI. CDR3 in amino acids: CVSSDNRGLIAQQYF. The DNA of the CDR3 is TGTGTCAGCAGTGACAACAGGGGGCTTATCGCTCAGCAGTACTTC.

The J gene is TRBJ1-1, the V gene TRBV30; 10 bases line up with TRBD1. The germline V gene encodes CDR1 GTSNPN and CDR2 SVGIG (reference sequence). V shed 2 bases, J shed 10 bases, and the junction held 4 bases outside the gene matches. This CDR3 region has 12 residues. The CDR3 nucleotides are TGTGCCTGGAGTCCCGACAGGGGGCGAGCTTTCTTT. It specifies CAWSPDRGRAFF.

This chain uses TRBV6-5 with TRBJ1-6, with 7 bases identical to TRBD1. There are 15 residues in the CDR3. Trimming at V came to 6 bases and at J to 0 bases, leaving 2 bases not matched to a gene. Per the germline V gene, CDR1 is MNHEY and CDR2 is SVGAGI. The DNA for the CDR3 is TGTGCCAGCAGGGGGGACAGCTCCTATAATTCACCCCTCCACTTT. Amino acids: CASRGDSSYNSPLHF.

The CDR3 reads CASSLAMGLAGGYYEQYF. As DNA, the CDR3 is TGTGCCAGCAGCTTAGCAATGGGACTAGCGGGAGGCTACTACGAGCAGTACTTC. The chain recombines TRBV7-2 with TRBJ2-7, with 15 bases matching TRBD2. Per germline, CDR1 SGHTA and CDR2 FQGNSA. V was pared by 0 bases and J by 3 bases, with 6 bases of the junction left unmatched. This CDR3 comprises 18 residues.

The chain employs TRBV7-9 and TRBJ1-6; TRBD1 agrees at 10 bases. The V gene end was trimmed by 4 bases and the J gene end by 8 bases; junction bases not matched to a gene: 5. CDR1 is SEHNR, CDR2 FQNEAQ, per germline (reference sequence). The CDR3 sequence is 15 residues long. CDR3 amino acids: CASSSGQGGYSPLHF. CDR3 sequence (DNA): TGTGCCAGCAGCTCAGGACAGGGGGGGTATTCACCCCTCCACTTT.

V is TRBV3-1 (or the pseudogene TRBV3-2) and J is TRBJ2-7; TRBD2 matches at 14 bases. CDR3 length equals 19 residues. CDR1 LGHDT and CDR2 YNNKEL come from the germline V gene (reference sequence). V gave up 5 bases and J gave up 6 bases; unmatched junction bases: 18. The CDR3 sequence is CASSSGTSGSKLSASEQYF. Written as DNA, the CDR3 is TGTGCCAGCAGCTCTGGGACTAGCGGGAGTAAGTTATCCGCTTCCGAGCAGTACTTC.

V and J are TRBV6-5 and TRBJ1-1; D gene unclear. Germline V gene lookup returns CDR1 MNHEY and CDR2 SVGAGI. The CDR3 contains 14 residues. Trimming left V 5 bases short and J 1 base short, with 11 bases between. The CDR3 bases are TGTGCCAGCAGTCTTATACAGCAGAACACTGAAGCTTTCTTT. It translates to CASSLIQQNTEAFF.

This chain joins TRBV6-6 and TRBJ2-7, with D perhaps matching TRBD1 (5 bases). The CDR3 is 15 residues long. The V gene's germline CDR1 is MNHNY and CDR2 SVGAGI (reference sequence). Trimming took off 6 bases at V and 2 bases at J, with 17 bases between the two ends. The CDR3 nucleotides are TGTGCCAGCAGAGCAATAAGGACACCTACCTACGAGCAGTACTTC. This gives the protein CASRAIRTPTYEQYF.

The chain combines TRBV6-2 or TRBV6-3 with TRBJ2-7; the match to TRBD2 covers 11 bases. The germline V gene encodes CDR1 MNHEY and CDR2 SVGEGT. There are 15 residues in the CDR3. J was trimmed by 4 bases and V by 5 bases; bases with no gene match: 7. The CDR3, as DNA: TGTGCCAGCAGTGGAATAGCGGGAGGGCCTTACGAGCAGTACTTC. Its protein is CASSGIAGGPYEQYF.

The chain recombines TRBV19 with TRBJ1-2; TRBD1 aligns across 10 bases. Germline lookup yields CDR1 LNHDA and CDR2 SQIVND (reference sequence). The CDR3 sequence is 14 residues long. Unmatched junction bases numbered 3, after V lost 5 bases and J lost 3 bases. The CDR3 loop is CASSLGTGDYGYTF. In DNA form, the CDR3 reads TGTGCCAGTAGTCTTGGGACAGGGGACTATGGCTACACCTTC.

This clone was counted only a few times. The chain's CDR3 is CASSARDRPYNEQFF. The CDR3 bases are TGTGCCAGCAGCGCGAGGGACAGACCCTACAATGAGCAGTTCTTC. The gene calls are TRBV9 and TRBJ2-1; 7 nucleotides align to TRBD1. The CDR3 length is 15 residues. V trimming: 3 bases; J trimming: 2 bases; junction bases outside the gene matches: 5. Germline-derived CDR1 and CDR2 are SGDLS and YYNGEE. The whole variable domain, remainder taken from reference TRBV9 and TRBJ2-1, is DSGVTQTPKHLITATGQRVTLRCSPRSGDLSVYWYQQSLDQGLQFLIQYYNGEERAKGNILERFSAQQFPDLHSELNLSSLELGDSALYFCASSARDRPYNEQFFGPGTRLTVL.

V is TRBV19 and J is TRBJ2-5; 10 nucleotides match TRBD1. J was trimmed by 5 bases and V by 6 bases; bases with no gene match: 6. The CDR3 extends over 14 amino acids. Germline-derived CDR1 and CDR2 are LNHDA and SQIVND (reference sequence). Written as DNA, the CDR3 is TGTGCCAGTAGGAGGGACAGGGGTTCTGAGACCCAGTACTTC. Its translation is CASRRDRGSETQYF.

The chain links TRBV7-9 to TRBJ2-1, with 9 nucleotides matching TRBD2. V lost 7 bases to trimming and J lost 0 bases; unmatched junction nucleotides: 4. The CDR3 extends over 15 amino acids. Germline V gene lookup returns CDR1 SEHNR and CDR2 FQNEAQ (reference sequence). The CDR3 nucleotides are TGTGCCAGCATCGGTAGCGGGAGCTCCTACAATGAGCAGTTCTTC. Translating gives CASIGSGSSYNEQFF. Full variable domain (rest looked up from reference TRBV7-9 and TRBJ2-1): DTGVSQNPRHKITKRGQNVTFRCDPISEHNRLYWYRQTLGQGPEFLTYFQNEAQLEKSRLLSDRFSAERPKGSFSTLEIQRTEQGDSAMYLCASIGSGSSYNEQFFGPGTRLTVL.

DNA for the CDR3: TGTGCCAGCAGCTTAGCTCGGGCTGAAGCTTTCTTT. Protein sequence: CASSLARAEAFF. The J gene is TRBJ1-1, the V gene TRBV11-2; unclear D gene. V lost 1 base to trimming and J lost 6 bases, with 6 bases between them. The CDR3 sequence is 12 residues long. CDR1 and CDR2 (germline): SGHAT, FQNNGV.

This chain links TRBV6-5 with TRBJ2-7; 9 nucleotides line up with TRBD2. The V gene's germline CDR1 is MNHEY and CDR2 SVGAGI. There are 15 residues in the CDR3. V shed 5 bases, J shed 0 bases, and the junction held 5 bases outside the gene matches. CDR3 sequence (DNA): TGTGCCAGCAGTCCAGGACTAGCGCTCTCCTACGAGCAGTACTTC. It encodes CASSPGLALSYEQYF.

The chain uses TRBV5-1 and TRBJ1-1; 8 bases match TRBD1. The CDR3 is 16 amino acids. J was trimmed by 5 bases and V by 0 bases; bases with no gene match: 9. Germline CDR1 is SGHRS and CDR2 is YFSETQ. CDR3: CASSLGDRGGWTEAFF. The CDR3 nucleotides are TGCGCCAGCAGCTTGGGTGACAGGGGTGGATGGACTGAAGCTTTCTTT.

The CDR3 DNA follows: TGCGCCAGCAGCCCCGAGGGCGGGAGGGTCCAGACCCAGTACTTC. This translates into CASSPEGGRVQTQYF. The genes are TRBV5-1 and TRBJ2-5; 9 bases agree with TRBD2. The CDR3 contains 15 residues. The germline gives CDR1 SGHRS, CDR2 YFSETQ. The V gene end was trimmed by 4 bases and the J gene end by 6 bases; junction bases not matched to a gene: 10.

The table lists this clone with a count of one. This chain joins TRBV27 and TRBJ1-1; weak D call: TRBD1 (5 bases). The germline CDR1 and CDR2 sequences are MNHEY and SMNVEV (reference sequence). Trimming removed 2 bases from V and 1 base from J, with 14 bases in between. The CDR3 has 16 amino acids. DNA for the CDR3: TGTGCCAGCAGTTTAGGGGGGGGAGTGTGGAACACTGAAGCTTTCTTT. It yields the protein CASSLGGGVWNTEAFF.